These 29 T cell receptor beta chains originate from one sample sequenced in a study of shared clonotypes between healthy human individuals. Assay used: immunoSEQ multiplex PCR; TCRdb lists only in-frame clones, some missing. Here the sample spans 2.5 million or so clones, about 92% being singletons. Sequencing input: naive CD4+ T cells sorted from blood. The subset denotes: CD45RA+ positively selected. These receptor sequences come from a man aged 18 to 35 in good health.

The CDR3 DNA follows: TGTGCCAGCAGCTTGGTGAGGGGAGCGCAGACCCAGTACTTC. Protein product: CASSLVRGAQTQYF. The chain couples TRBV5-6 to TRBJ2-5, with D tentatively TRBD1 or TRBD2 (5 bases each). CDR1 and CDR2 (germline): SGHDT, YYEEEE. This CDR3 contains 14 residues. Trimming took off 0 bases at V and 6 bases at J, with 12 bases between the two ends. Together with reference TRBV5-6 and TRBJ2-5, the CDR3 gives the full variable domain: DAGVTQSPTHLIKTRGQQVTLRCSPKSGHDTVSWYQQALGQGPQFIFQYYEEEERQRGNFPDRFSGHQFPNYSSELNVNALLLGDSALYLCASSLVRGAQTQYFGPGTRLLVL.

This chain's CDR3 is CASSPDRVYTGELFF. CDR3 DNA: TGTGCCAGCAGCCCTGACAGGGTCTACACCGGGGAGCTGTTTTTT. The chain has TRBV28 and TRBJ2-2, with TRBD1 matching 7 bases. The CDR3 is 15 residues long. Per germline, CDR1 MDHEN and CDR2 SYDVKM. V trimming: 6 bases; J trimming: 3 bases; junction bases outside the gene matches: 7. Full variable domain (remainder filled in from reference TRBV28 and TRBJ2-2): DVKVTQSSRYLVKRTGEKVFLECVQDMDHENMFWYRQDPGLGLRLIYFSYDVKMKEKGDIPEGYSVSREKKERFSLILESASTNQTSMYLCASSPDRVYTGELFFGEGSRLTVL.

V and J are TRBV19 and TRBJ1-3, with 9 bases fitting TRBD1. CDR1 and CDR2 from the germline V gene are LNHDA and SQIVND (reference sequence). J gave up 4 bases and V 4 bases, and 5 bases lay outside the gene matches. This CDR3 spans 15 amino acids. The CDR3 loop reads CASSTGTGIGNTIYF. The CDR3, as DNA: TGTGCCAGTAGTACCGGGACAGGGATCGGAAACACCATATATTTT.

This chain connects TRBV19 to TRBJ2-7; 7 bases align to TRBD2. The CDR3 consists of 14 residues. The germline V gene encodes CDR1 LNHDA and CDR2 SQIVND (reference sequence). V shed 10 bases, J shed 0 bases, and the junction held 9 bases outside the gene matches. The chain's CDR3 is CATRLAGSSYEQYF. As DNA, the CDR3 is TGTGCCACAAGACTAGCTGGGAGCTCCTACGAGCAGTACTTC.

The V call is TRBV11-2, the J call TRBJ2-2; D possibly corresponds to TRBD1 (6 bases). The CDR3 loop spans 15 amino acids. V lost 3 bases and J lost 3, with 11 bases in between. Germline V CDR1 and CDR2: SGHAT, FQNNGV. The CDR3: CASSFSRGDTGELFF. CDR3 DNA sequence: TGTGCCAGCAGCTTTTCCAGGGGAGACACCGGGGAGCTGTTTTTT.

V gene TRBV6-1 combines with J gene TRBJ2-1; TRBD1 agrees at 7 bases. The CDR3 consists of 15 residues. Looked up from germline, CDR1 is MNHNS and CDR2 is SASEGT. After removal of 4 bases from V and 6 bases from J, the junction contained 9 bases not matched to a gene. The CDR3 reads CASSVGTAPVNEQFF. The CDR3, as DNA: TGTGCCAGCAGTGTCGGGACAGCCCCAGTCAATGAGCAGTTCTTC.

V and J are TRBV2 and TRBJ2-7; D might be TRBD2 (6 bases). Germline V lookup: CDR1 SNHLY, CDR2 FYNNEI. The V and J ends lost 7 bases and 3 bases respectively, with 13 bases between them. The CDR3 totals 13 residues. CDR3 sequence: CASKKGLFYEQYF. For the CDR3, the DNA is TGTGCCAGCAAAAAGGGACTCTTCTACGAGCAGTACTTC.

Written as DNA, the CDR3 is TGTGCCAGCAGCGGAAAGCGGGGGGGCCTCACAGATACGCAGTATTTT. It yields the protein CASSGKRGGLTDTQYF. V and J are TRBV9 and TRBJ2-3; 10 bases fit TRBD2. CDR1 is SGDLS and CDR2 is YYNGEE in the germline V gene. V dropped 3 bases and J dropped 2; count of bases not matched to a gene: 6. The CDR3 contains 16 residues.

The V call is TRBV6-5, the J call TRBJ2-7, with a tentative D call TRBD2 (6 bases). Trimming left V 6 bases short and J 1 base short, with 13 bases between. Per the germline V gene, CDR1 is MNHEY and CDR2 is SVGAGI. CDR3 size: 14 residues. The CDR3 DNA is TGTGCCAGCAGACGGGACTCTGCTTCCTACGAGCAGTACTTC. Translating gives CASRRDSASYEQYF.

This chain connects TRBV23-1 to TRBJ1-2, with 7 bases identical to TRBD1. TRBV23-1 is known as an ORF, though its function is uncertain. The CDR3 is made up of 16 amino acids. The V segment lost 8 bases and the J segment 4 bases; nucleotides outside the gene matches: 16. CDR3 protein: CASRVGGAGQAYGYTF. CDR3 sequence (DNA): TGCGCCAGCCGGGTAGGGGGGGCAGGACAGGCCTATGGCTACACCTTC.

The V gene is TRBV19, the J gene TRBJ1-1; unclear D gene. Trimming removed 5 bases from V and 3 bases from J, with 16 bases in between. The CDR3 totals 15 residues. Germline values: CDR1 LNHDA, CDR2 SQIVND (reference sequence). The chain's CDR3 is CASSALLWRDTEAFF. The CDR3 region has the DNA TGTGCCAGTAGTGCCCTTCTTTGGAGGGACACTGAAGCTTTCTTT. The whole variable domain, remainder taken from reference TRBV19 and TRBJ1-1, is DGGITQSPKYLFRKEGQNVTLSCEQNLNHDAMYWYRQDPGQGLRLIYYSQIVNDFQKGDIAEGYSVSREKKESFPLTVTSAQKNPTAFYLCASSALLWRDTEAFFGQGTRLTVV.

The rearrangement links TRBV6-1 to TRBJ2-7; no clear D gene. V was cut by 7 bases and J by 3 bases, with 10 bases left in between. This CDR3 comprises 12 residues. Germline values: CDR1 MNHNS, CDR2 SASEGT. CDR3 sequence reads: CASTYFGYEQYF. The CDR3 DNA reads TGTGCCAGCACCTACTTCGGCTACGAGCAGTACTTC.

This chain connects TRBV7-2 to TRBJ1-1, with D unclear. Germline V gene sequence: CDR1 SGHTA, CDR2 FQGNSA. Trimming shortened V by 3 bases and J by 7 bases, and 12 bases separated the two germline ends. This CDR3 has 13 residues. The CDR3 DNA reads TGTGCCAGCAGCTTTAAAGGAAGCCTTGAAGCTTTCTTT. This translates into CASSFKGSLEAFF.

V is TRBV6-5 and J is TRBJ1-2, with 7 bases lining up with TRBD1. Trimming at V came to 5 bases and at J to 5 bases, leaving 11 bases not matched to a gene. The CDR3 covers 15 residues. CDR1 is MNHEY and CDR2 is SVGAGI in the germline V gene. DNA of the CDR3: TGTGCCAGCAGTGTTACAGGGGCCGAACGGTATGGCTACACCTTC. Translation: CASSVTGAERYGYTF.

This chain connects TRBV11-2 to TRBJ1-1, with D perhaps matching TRBD1 (6 bases). The germline gives CDR1 SGHAT, CDR2 FQNNGV. This CDR3 spans 15 amino acids. V lost 2 bases and J lost 4, with 14 bases in between. The CDR3, as DNA: TGTGCCAGCAGCTTACCCCTAGGGGGGGGCACTGAAGCTTTCTTT. Protein sequence: CASSLPLGGGTEAFF.

The chain uses TRBV29-1 and TRBJ2-5, with TRBD1 matching over 7 bases. Per germline, CDR1 SQVTM and CDR2 ANQGSEA. This CDR3 has 14 amino acids. Trimming removed 2 bases from V and 5 bases from J; junction bases left unmatched: 8. CDR3 sequence: CSVEPTGVRETQYF. The CDR3 DNA sequence: TGCAGCGTTGAACCAACAGGGGTCCGGGAGACCCAGTACTTC. The complete variable domain, with remaining parts taken from reference TRBV29-1 and TRBJ2-5, reads SAVISQKPSRDICQRGTSLTIQCQVDSQVTMMFWYRQQPGQSLTLIATANQGSEATYESGFVIDKFPISRPNLTFSTLTVSNMSPEDSSIYLCSVEPTGVRETQYFGPGTRLLVL.

A remark on this clone: Other nucleotide sequences in the sample specify the same CDR3. The chain recombines TRBV10-3 with TRBJ2-1, with D tentatively TRBD2 (7 bases). The CDR3 sequence is 15 residues long. Germline V lookup: CDR1 ENHRY, CDR2 SYGVKD. Trimming removed 0 bases from V and 3 bases from J, with 9 bases in between. The CDR3 is CAISESGGLYNEQFF. Here the CDR3 DNA reads TGTGCCATCAGTGAGTCCGGGGGGCTCTACAATGAGCAGTTCTTC.

J is TRBJ2-5 and V is TRBV10-3; TRBD1 aligns across 8 bases. This CDR3 has 14 residues. V dropped 3 bases and J dropped 3; count of bases not matched to a gene: 3. Germline lookup yields CDR1 ENHRY and CDR2 SYGVKD. The CDR3 here is CAISDAGGEETQYF. As DNA, the CDR3 is TGTGCCATCAGTGATGCAGGGGGCGAAGAGACCCAGTACTTC.

This clone occurred once. This chain joins TRBV19 and TRBJ2-6; D uncertain. The V end was cut by 7 bases, the J end by 1 base, with 14 bases between. The CDR3 has 16 amino acids. Germline CDR1 LNHDA, CDR2 SQIVND (reference sequence). CDR3 DNA sequence: TGTGCCAGTACCCCGAATGTGGGTTCTGGGGCCAACGTCCTGACTTTC. Its protein is CASTPNVGSGANVLTF.

As regards this clone: In the same sample, other DNA sequences code for this CDR3. V usage is TRBV6-5 and J usage is TRBJ1-3; D ambiguous. The CDR3 is made up of 16 amino acids. CDR1 is MNHEY and CDR2 is SVGAGI in the germline V gene. V gave up 0 bases and J gave up 0 bases, with 9 bases separating them. CDR3 bases: TGTGCCAGCAGTTACTCGAATCGCCCCTCTGGAAACACCATATATTTT. Its translation is CASSYSNRPSGNTIYF.

This chain links TRBV7-9 with TRBJ2-5, with 9 bases that match TRBD2. There are 19 residues in the CDR3. From germline, CDR1 is SEHNR and CDR2 FQNEAQ (reference sequence). Trimming at V came to 3 bases and at J to 6 bases, leaving 20 bases not matched to a gene. The CDR3 loop is CASSFSPPNLAGGLQTQYF. CDR3 DNA: TGTGCCAGCAGCTTTAGCCCCCCAAACCTCGCGGGAGGGCTCCAGACCCAGTACTTC.

The chain recombines TRBV27 with TRBJ2-1; TRBD2 might be the D (5 bases). Germline values: CDR1 MNHEY, CDR2 SMNVEV (reference sequence). The CDR3 is 14 amino acids. V gave up 9 bases and J gave up 4 bases, with 16 bases separating them. In DNA form, the CDR3 reads TGTGCCAGTGGGAGTGGGGTACTGTACAATGAGCAGTTCTTC. Amino acid sequence: CASGSGVLYNEQFF.

V and J are TRBV28 and TRBJ1-3; 7 bases match TRBD1. CDR1 MDHEN and CDR2 SYDVKM come from the germline V gene. CDR3 size: 17 residues. Trimming took 6 bases from V and 3 from J; bases not matched to a gene: 14. The CDR3 nucleotides are TGTGCCAGCAGCCCGAAGGGACAGAGTTACAATGGAAACACCATATATTTT. Encoded protein: CASSPKGQSYNGNTIYF.

The gene calls are TRBV5-8 and TRBJ2-1, with D perhaps matching TRBD2 (5 bases). V was cut by 6 bases and J by 5 bases, with 18 bases left in between. CDR1 and CDR2 (germline): SGHTS, YDEGEE. The CDR3 loop spans 15 amino acids. The CDR3: CASTYGSSSNNEQFF. The CDR3 nucleotides read TGTGCCAGCACCTATGGGTCCTCTAGCAACAATGAGCAGTTCTTC.

This chain links TRBV7-2 with TRBJ2-1, with 7 bases fitting TRBD2. CDR1 is SGHTA, CDR2 FQGNSA, per germline. After removal of 7 bases from V and 12 bases from J, the junction contained 9 bases not matched to a gene. CDR3 length: 12 residues. The CDR3 spells CASNKPSGVQFF. CDR3 DNA sequence: TGTGCCAGCAACAAACCTAGCGGAGTGCAGTTCTTC.

The chain is built from TRBV19 and TRBJ2-2; D gene ambiguous. The CDR3 runs 17 residues. Trimming stripped 2 bases from V and 1 base from J, with 14 bases between. Germline V CDR1 and CDR2: LNHDA, SQIVND (reference sequence). The CDR3 loop reads CASSISTPSGNTGELFF. DNA for the CDR3: TGTGCCAGTAGTATATCGACCCCCAGTGGGAACACCGGGGAGCTGTTTTTT.

This chain connects TRBV19 to TRBJ2-7; D may be TRBD1 or TRBD2 (6 bases each). This CDR3 region has 16 residues. Trimming took off 6 bases at V and 1 base at J, with 19 bases between the two ends. Germline V gives CDR1 LNHDA, CDR2 SQIVND (reference sequence). Here the CDR3 DNA reads TGTGCCAGTAGCCCCTCATCGGGGGCGCGATCCTACGAGCAGTACTTC. As protein: CASSPSSGARSYEQYF.

The gene calls are TRBV2 and TRBJ1-1, with D perhaps matching TRBD1 (5 bases). Germline V gene data show CDR1 as SNHLY and CDR2 as FYNNEI. The CDR3 is 13 amino acids. Trimming pared 6 bases from V and 1 base from J, leaving 9 bases between. The CDR3 DNA reads as TGTGCCAGCAGGGAGGACAAGAACACTGAAGCTTTCTTT. The encoded protein is CASREDKNTEAFF.

The chain recombines TRBV5-1 with TRBJ2-6; unclear D gene. The CDR3 covers 16 residues. CDR1 is SGHRS and CDR2 is YFSETQ in the germline V gene. V was clipped by 0 bases and J by 2 bases, with 9 bases between them. The chain's CDR3 is CASSLAPQAGANVLTF. The CDR3 DNA is TGCGCCAGCAGCTTGGCCCCGCAAGCTGGGGCCAACGTCCTGACTTTC.